This T cell receptor beta chain is from a study of response to subunit inactivated influenza vaccine (dated by TCRdb to between 2018 and 2020). Study-wide context: The study used deep quantitative T cell receptor repertoire profiling to track responses to a trivalent subunit inactivated influenza vaccine. Results the study describes overall, beyond this receptor: The authors proposed that each seasonal influenza vaccination may bring in only a limited number of new T cells.

This clonotype was counted ten times or more. Which antigen it targets is not known. The sample holds no much larger clone one base away, and base qualities are not on file. The library was produced with RT-PCR. The data were produced on an Illumina HiSeq 2500. TCRdb reprocessed the public reads (quality trimming at Q25 with fastp, clone calling with MiXCR) and kept in-frame beta chains. Merged by CDR3 protein, the rows form single entries marked with the most common genes and DNA. Within this sample are 500,000 to 600,000 distinct CDR3 sequences, with approximately 7.7% of them counted one time only. The ten largest account for roughly 13% of the sample. Based on the germline V gene (reference sequence), the CDR1 and CDR2 sequences are SGHKS and YYEKEE. The CDR3 runs 14 residues from the cysteine to the phenylalanine. Kept here is only the CDR3 DNA, which spans 42 bases and is read in frame from base 1. Cut back by 2 bases and 0 bases, the V and J ends lie 9 bases apart.

The receptor chain draws on TRBV5-5 and TRBJ2-7; TRBD2 could be the D gene, as 5 bases match. The TCR was taken from a man aged 50-75 years who received an inactivated influenza vaccine. Donor details come from another sample of the same person, matched by shared clones. The sequencing used PBMCs from blood, collected roughly 24 months after vaccination. The sequenced DNA: TGTGCCAGCAGCTTAGTCGGGATCTCCTACGAGCAGTACTTC. Translation gives CASSLVGISYEQYF.